In this sample, the clone carrying this T cell receptor beta chain turned up once. This specimen comes from a study of blood T cell repertoires in COVID-19. This table comes from immunoSEQ multiplex PCR, and its TCRdb copy is limited to in-frame clones, with some not included. The sample shows about 170,000 clones, 88% of them seen only once. The clonotype comes from a man between 60 and 70 years old with acute or convalescent COVID-19. Sequencing was carried out using peripheral blood.

Written as DNA, the CDR3 is TGTGCCAGCAGTCTTAAAACAGGGGTGCGCACTGAAGCTTTCTTT. It yields the protein CASSLKTGVRTEAFF. This chain links TRBV6-5 with TRBJ1-1; TRBD1 aligns across 7 bases. The germline V gene has CDR1 MNHEY and CDR2 SVGAGI. This CDR3 has 15 residues. The J segment lost 4 bases and the V segment lost 5 bases, leaving 10 bases of the junction unmatched.